This T cell receptor (beta chain) emerged from a study of shared clonotypes between healthy human individuals. Study-level background: Samples came from a couple of female and a few male donors aged 18 to 49. Study-level points and caveats: Lower generation probabilities were found for non-shared clonotypes than for those shared by all four donors. What naive subsets generally showed was a larger estimated richness than memory subsets showed.

TCRdb's table, derived via immunoSEQ multiplex PCR, lists solely in-frame clones and lacks some. The sample shows some 1,900,000 clones, less than 95% of them seen only once. Naive-designated CD8 cells lacked CD45RO, were positively enriched for CCR7, and omitted terminally differentiated effector memory CD45RA+ cells. This clone showed up just a few times. As yet, its antigen is unknown. Sequencing was carried out using naive CD8+ T cells sorted from blood. The receptor's source is a man aged 18 to 30 in good health.

CDR3 amino acids: CASSTDRAEQYF. Written as DNA, the CDR3 is TGTGCCAGCAGTACCGACAGGGCCGAGCAGTACTTC. The V call is TRBV6-5, the J call TRBJ2-7; TRBD1 agrees at 7 bases. Germline V gives CDR1 MNHEY, CDR2 SVGAGI. The CDR3 totals 12 residues. Germline trimming cut 5 bases from V and 6 bases from J; bases unmatched to any gene: 4.